Each of the 19 T cell receptor beta chains below was sequenced from the same sample in a study of tumor-infiltrating lymphocytes in primary liver carcinoma. DNA and RNA were both co-extracted from approximately 20-30 mg of bulk tissue that had not been sorted. Making TCR beta cDNA involved 400 to 600 ng total RNA and a constant-region primer. ARM-PCR was slightly modified, and three nested multiplex PCR rounds with it gave rise to the TCR beta libraries. Two initial PCR rounds of ten to eleven cycles each paired TRBV1-TRBV30 forward primers with a C-beta reverse primer. TCRdb re-derived calls from the multiplex PCR reads in MiXCR, one entry per CDR3 protein. The data show some 190,000 distinct CDR3 sequences, with approximately 86% seen just once and around 18% held by the top ten. Sequenced input: tumor tissue from primary liver carcinoma. The source is a man aged 35 to 55 with primary liver carcinoma and hepatitis B virus infection.

As for this clonotype: Germline is not matched at one junction end, which may reflect a read error. This chain connects TRBV12-3 or TRBV12-4 to TRBJ2-1; no definite D call. The length of the CDR3 is 16 residues. The CDR3 coding sequence is TGTGTCAGCAGTGGGCCCCGGCGGACCCCTTCGGATGAGCAGTTCTTC. The encoded protein is CVSSGPRRTPSDEQFF.

Remarks on this clonotype: Germline is not matched at one junction end, which may reflect a read error. This chain links TRBV12-3 or TRBV12-4 with TRBJ2-1, with D unresolved. This CDR3 comprises 11 residues. DNA of the CDR3: TGTGCCAGCACCCGGAGTAATGAGCAGATCTTC. Protein: CASTRSNEQIF.

The chain couples TRBV6-2 or TRBV6-3 to TRBJ2-7; D ambiguous. The CDR3 has 13 residues. Germline-derived CDR1 and CDR2 are MNHEY and SVGEGT. CDR3 nucleotides: TGTGAAAGCAGTTATGAGGTACCCTACGAGCAGTACTTC. Amino acid sequence: CESSYEVPYEQYF.

For this clonotype: Given the absence of the conserved phenylalanine or tryptophan at the CDR3 end, a read error is likely. This chain joins TRBV28 and TRBJ1-2; the match to TRBD1 covers 7 bases. Losses at the gene ends were 3 bases for V and 3 bases for J; bases not matched to a gene: 13. Germline V CDR1 and CDR2: MDHEN, SYDVKM. The CDR3 loop spans 17 amino acids. The CDR3 region is CASSFAETGILYYGYTL. For the CDR3, the DNA is TGTGCCAGCAGTTTCGCCGAGACAGGGATTCTCTACTATGGCTACACCTTA.

This rearrangement joins TRBV6-5 to TRBJ1-4, with D possibly TRBD1 on 6 matching bases. V lost 0 bases to trimming and J lost 8 bases, with 22 bases between them. CDR1 is MNHEY and CDR2 is SVGAGI in the germline V gene. The CDR3 consists of 18 residues. CDR3 nucleotide sequence: TGTGCCAGCAGTTACTCAGGAGGGAAAGGGGGGAAAAACGAAAAACTGTTTTTT. It codes for CASSYSGGKGGKNEKLFF.

Comment on this clonotype: The junction shows a germline mismatch at one end, possibly a read error. The genes are TRBV11-2 and TRBJ2-3; TRBD2 might be the D (6 bases). This CDR3 is built from 17 residues. Germline V gene lookup returns CDR1 SGHAT and CDR2 FQNNGV. The CDR3 region has the DNA TGTGCCAGCAGGTTAGATCCGGGGGAGTCTAGCACAGATACGCAATATTTT. Its translation is CASRLDPGESSTDTQYF.

Concerning this clonotype: This may come from a read error, since a much larger clone is one base off. A read error is likely, as this CDR3 ends without the conserved phenylalanine or tryptophan. The chain combines TRBV5-1 with TRBJ2-5; 10 nucleotides line up with TRBD2. Germline V gene lookup returns CDR1 SGHRS and CDR2 YFSETQ. V lost 0 bases to trimming and J lost 1 base; unmatched junction nucleotides: 3. This CDR3 is 16 amino acids long. The DNA for the CDR3 is TGCGCCAGCAGCTTGGAGGCTAGCGGGGGCCAAGAGACCCAGTACATC. Its translation: CASSLEASGGQETQYI.

In this sample, this clonotype turned up once. At one end, the junction sequence differs from germline, possibly due to a read error. The chain uses TRBV12-3 or TRBV12-4 and TRBJ2-2, with D tentatively TRBD2 (5 bases). The CDR3 totals 15 residues. The CDR3 loop reads CASRTDSPNIGELSF. CDR3 DNA: TGTGCCAGCAGGACCGATAGCCCTAACATCGGGGAGCTGTCTTTT.

Comments on this clonotype: An end of the junction differs from the germline gene, which may be a read error. This rearrangement joins TRBV6-2 or TRBV6-3 to TRBJ2-3, with TRBD2 identical over 12 bases. The V gene's germline CDR1 is MNHEY and CDR2 SVGEGT. The length of the CDR3 is 19 residues. The CDR3 DNA reads as TGTGCCAGCAGTTCGAGACTAGCGGGGGCAAGTGCTAGCACAGATACGCAATATTTT. This sequence encodes CASSSRLAGASASTDTQYF.

As for this clonotype: Germline is not matched at one junction end, which may reflect a read error. This chain joins TRBV4-2 and TRBJ2-1; tentative D call: TRBD2 (6 bases). There are 17 residues in the CDR3. Germline V gene data show CDR1 as LGHNA and CDR2 as YNFKEQ. This chain's CDR3 is CASSQDLRRAYYNEQLF. The CDR3 DNA is TGCGCCAGCAGCCAAGATCTGCGGAGGGCATACTACAATGAGCAGTTATTC.

The chain carries TRBV6-2 or TRBV6-3 and TRBJ1-5; D not resolved. This CDR3 comprises 15 residues. From germline, CDR1 is MNHEY and CDR2 SVGEGT. The V end was cut by 7 bases, the J end by 1 base, with 14 bases between. CDR3 DNA sequence: TGTGCCAGCACCAAGGTCCCCATGAGCAATCAGCCCCAGCATTTT. Its protein is CASTKVPMSNQPQHF.

About this clonotype: A read error is likely, as this CDR3 ends without the conserved phenylalanine or tryptophan. This rearrangement joins TRBV2 to TRBJ1-4, with D uncertain. Germline CDR1 and CDR2: SNHLY and FYNNEI. This CDR3 comprises 12 residues. The germline V and J ends were trimmed by 10 bases and 8 bases, with 14 bases remaining between them. In nucleotides, the CDR3 is TGTGCCAACAGACGAGATCGGGAAAAACTGTTTTCT. Translation: CANRRDREKLFS.

This clonotype was seen just once. A read error may produce the germline difference seen at one junction end. The V gene is TRBV12-3 or TRBV12-4, the J gene TRBJ2-1, with a possible D match to TRBD1 (5 bases). This CDR3 spans 13 amino acids. The CDR3 DNA follows: TGCGCCAGCAGTTTAAGACAGTACAATGAGCAGTTCTTC. Translating gives CASSLRQYNEQFF.

A word on this clonotype: One end of the junction varies from germline; a read error may be responsible. The V gene is TRBV6-1, the J gene TRBJ2-5, with D possibly TRBD2 on 5 matching bases. The germline gives CDR1 MNHNS, CDR2 SASEGT. CDR3 length: 15 residues. CDR3 coding DNA: TGTGCCAGCAGAGCACTGCGGGCGAACCAAGAGGCCCAGTACTTC. Translated, it gives CASRALRANQEAQYF.

Notes on this clonotype: A junction boundary mismatches the germline segment, possibly from a read error. CDR3 sequence reads: CASSLGRASSYNEQFF. Here the CDR3 DNA reads TGTGCCAGCAGCTTGGGACGGGCCAGTTCCTACAATGAGCAGTTTTTC. This sequence joins TRBV11-1 and TRBJ2-1; either TRBD1 or TRBD2 may supply D (5 bases each). Germline V gives CDR1 SGHAT, CDR2 FQDESV (reference sequence). This CDR3 is built from 16 residues.

This clonotype occurred a few times. A much larger clonotype is one base distant, so this may be a read error. The rearrangement links TRBV5-4 to TRBJ2-5; possible D gene TRBD1, 5 bases. Per germline, CDR1 SGHNT and CDR2 YYREEE (reference sequence). CDR3 length: 14 residues. DNA of the CDR3: TGTGCCAGCAGCACACCGACAGATAGTGAGACCCAGTGCTTC. This sequence encodes CASSTPTDSETQCF.

This clonotype was found once. A read error may account for a junction end that differs from germline. This CDR3 is CVSRLQGEGSGELFF. The CDR3 nucleotides read TGCGTCAGCAGGCTCCAGGGGGAGGGCTCAGGGGAGCTGTTTTTT. J is TRBJ2-2 and V is TRBV4-1; possibly TRBD1 or TRBD2 for D (7 bases each). CDR3 size: 15 residues. Germline values: CDR1 MGHRA, CDR2 YSYEKL.

Points on this clonotype: A read error may produce the germline difference seen at one junction end. The V gene is TRBV11-1, the J gene TRBJ2-7; the D is unclear. This CDR3 is 12 amino acids long. Germline V gene sequence: CDR1 SGHAT, CDR2 FQDESV (reference sequence). The CDR3 DNA sequence: TGTGCCAGATGCTGGAACTCCTACGAGCAGTATTTC. Amino acids: CARCWNSYEQYF.

V gene TRBV11-1 combines with J gene TRBJ2-5; possibly TRBD1 for D (6 bases). This CDR3 contains 15 residues. The V gene lost 10 bases and the J gene lost 4 bases, with 22 bases spanning the gap. The germline V gene encodes CDR1 SGHAT and CDR2 FQDESV (reference sequence). CDR3 in amino acids: CANTLTGQARETQYF. For the CDR3, the DNA is TGTGCCAACACCCTCACGGGACAAGCGCGAGAGACCCAGTACTTC.